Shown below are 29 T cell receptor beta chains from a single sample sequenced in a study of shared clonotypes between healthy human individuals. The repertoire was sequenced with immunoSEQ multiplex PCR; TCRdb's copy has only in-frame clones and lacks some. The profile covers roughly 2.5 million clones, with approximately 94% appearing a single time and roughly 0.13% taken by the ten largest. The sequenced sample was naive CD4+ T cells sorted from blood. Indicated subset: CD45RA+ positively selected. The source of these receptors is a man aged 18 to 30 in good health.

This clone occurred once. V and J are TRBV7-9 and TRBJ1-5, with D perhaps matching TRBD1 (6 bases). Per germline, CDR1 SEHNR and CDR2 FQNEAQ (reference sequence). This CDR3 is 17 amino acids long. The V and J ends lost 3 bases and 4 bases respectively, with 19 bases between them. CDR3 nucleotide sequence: TGTGCCAGCAGCTTCTACAGGGCGACTTCTTGGAATCAGCCCCAGCATTTT. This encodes CASSFYRATSWNQPQHF.

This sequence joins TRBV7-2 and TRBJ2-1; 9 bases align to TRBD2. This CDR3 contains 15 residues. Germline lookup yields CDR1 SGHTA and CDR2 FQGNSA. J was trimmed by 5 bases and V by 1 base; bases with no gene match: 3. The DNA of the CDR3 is TGTGCCAGCAGCTTAGATAGCGGGAGACACAATGAGCAGTTCTTC. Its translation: CASSLDSGRHNEQFF.

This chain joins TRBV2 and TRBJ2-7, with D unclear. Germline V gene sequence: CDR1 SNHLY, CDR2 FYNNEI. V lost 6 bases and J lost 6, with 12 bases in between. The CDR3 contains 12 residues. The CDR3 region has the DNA TGTGCCAGCAGCCCCCCTAGAAGCGAGCAGTACTTC. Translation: CASSPPRSEQYF.

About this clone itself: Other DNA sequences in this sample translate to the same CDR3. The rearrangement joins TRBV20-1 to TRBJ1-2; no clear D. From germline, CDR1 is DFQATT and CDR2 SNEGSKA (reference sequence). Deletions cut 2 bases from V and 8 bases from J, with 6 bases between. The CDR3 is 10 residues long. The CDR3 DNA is TGCAGTGCTAGAAGCGGGGGCTACACCTTC. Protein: CSARSGGYTF.

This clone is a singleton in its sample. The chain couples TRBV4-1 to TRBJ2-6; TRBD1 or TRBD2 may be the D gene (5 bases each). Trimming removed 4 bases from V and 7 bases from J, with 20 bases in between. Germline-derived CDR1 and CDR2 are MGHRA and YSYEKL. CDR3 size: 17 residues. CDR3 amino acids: CASSPGARDLRANVLTF. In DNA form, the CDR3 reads TGCGCCAGCAGCCCAGGCGCCAGGGACCTGAGAGCCAACGTCCTGACTTTC.

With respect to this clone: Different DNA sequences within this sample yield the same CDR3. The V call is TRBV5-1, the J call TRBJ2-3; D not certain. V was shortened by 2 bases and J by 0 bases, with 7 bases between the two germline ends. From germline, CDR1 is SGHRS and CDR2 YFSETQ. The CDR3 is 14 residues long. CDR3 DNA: TGCGCCAGCAGCTTAGAGCCCAGCACAGATACGCAGTATTTT. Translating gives CASSLEPSTDTQYF.

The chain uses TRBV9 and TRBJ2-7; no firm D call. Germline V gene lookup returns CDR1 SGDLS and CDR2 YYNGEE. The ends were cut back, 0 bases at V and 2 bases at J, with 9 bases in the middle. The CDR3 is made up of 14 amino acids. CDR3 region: CASSVGVFTYEQYF. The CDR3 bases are TGTGCCAGCAGCGTAGGGGTGTTTACCTACGAGCAGTACTTC. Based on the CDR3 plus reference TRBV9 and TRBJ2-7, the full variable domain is DSGVTQTPKHLITATGQRVTLRCSPRSGDLSVYWYQQSLDQGLQFLIQYYNGEERAKGNILERFSAQQFPDLHSELNLSSLELGDSALYFCASSVGVFTYEQYFGPGTRLTVT.

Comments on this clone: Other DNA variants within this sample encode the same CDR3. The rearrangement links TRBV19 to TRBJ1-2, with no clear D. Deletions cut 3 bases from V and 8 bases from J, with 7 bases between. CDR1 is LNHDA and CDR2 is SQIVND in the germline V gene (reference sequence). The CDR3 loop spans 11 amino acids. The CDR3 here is CASSIGGGYTF. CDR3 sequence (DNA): TGTGCCAGTAGTATTGGTGGGGGCTACACCTTC.

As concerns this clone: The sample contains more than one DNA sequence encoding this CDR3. The DNA of the CDR3 is TGTGCCAGCAGCTTCGGACAGGGCGGTGAAAAACTGTTTTTT. It yields the protein CASSFGQGGEKLFF. V gene TRBV7-9 combines with J gene TRBJ1-4, with 8 bases identical to TRBD1. This CDR3 is 14 amino acids long. The V and J ends lost 3 bases and 7 bases, in that order; junction bases with no gene match: 4. Germline-derived CDR1 and CDR2 are SEHNR and FQNEAQ (reference sequence). The entire variable domain, with the rest obtained from reference TRBV7-9 and TRBJ1-4, is as follows: DTGVSQNPRHKITKRGQNVTFRCDPISEHNRLYWYRQTLGQGPEFLTYFQNEAQLEKSRLLSDRFSAERPKGSFSTLEIQRTEQGDSAMYLCASSFGQGGEKLFFGSGTQLSVL.

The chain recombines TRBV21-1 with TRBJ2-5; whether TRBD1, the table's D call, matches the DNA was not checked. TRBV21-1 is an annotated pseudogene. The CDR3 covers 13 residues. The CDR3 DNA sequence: TGTGCCAGCAGCAAAGGAAGGGGGGAGACCCAGTACTTC. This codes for CASSKGRGETQYF.

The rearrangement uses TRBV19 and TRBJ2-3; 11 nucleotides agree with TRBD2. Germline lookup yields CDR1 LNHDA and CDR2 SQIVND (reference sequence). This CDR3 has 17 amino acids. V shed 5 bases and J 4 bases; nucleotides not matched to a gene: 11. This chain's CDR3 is CASSFSGRAILADTQYF. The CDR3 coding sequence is TGTGCCAGTAGTTTTAGCGGGAGGGCCATCCTGGCAGATACGCAGTATTTT.

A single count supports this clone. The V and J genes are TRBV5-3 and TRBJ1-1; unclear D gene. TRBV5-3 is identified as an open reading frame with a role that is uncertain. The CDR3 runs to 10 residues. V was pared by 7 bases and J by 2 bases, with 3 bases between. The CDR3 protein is CARYNTEAFF. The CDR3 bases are TGTGCCAGATACAACACTGAAGCTTTCTTT.

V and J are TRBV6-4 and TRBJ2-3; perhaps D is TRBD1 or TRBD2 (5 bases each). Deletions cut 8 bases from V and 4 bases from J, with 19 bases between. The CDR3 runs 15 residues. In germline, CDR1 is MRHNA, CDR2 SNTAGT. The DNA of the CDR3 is TGTGCCAGCCTATTCTCCGGGACGAGTCCAGATACGCAGTATTTT. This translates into CASLFSGTSPDTQYF.

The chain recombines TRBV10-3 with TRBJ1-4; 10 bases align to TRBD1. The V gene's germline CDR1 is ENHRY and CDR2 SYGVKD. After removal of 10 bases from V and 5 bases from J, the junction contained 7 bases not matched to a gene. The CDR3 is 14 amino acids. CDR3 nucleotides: TGTGCCACACTCCAGGACAGGGGGAATGAAAAACTGTTTTTT. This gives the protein CATLQDRGNEKLFF.

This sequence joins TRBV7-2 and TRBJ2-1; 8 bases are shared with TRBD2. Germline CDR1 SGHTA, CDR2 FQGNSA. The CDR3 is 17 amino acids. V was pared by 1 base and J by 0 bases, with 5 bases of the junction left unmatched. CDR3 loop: CASSLDAAGASYNEQFF. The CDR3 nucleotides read TGTGCCAGCAGCTTAGATGCAGCGGGGGCCTCCTACAATGAGCAGTTCTTC.

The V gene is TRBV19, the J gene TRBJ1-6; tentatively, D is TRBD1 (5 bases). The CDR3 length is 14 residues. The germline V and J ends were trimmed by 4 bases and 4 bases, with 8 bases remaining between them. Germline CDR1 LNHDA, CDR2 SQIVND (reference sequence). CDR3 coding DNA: TGTGCCAGTAGTAACCAGGGATATAATTCACCCCTCCACTTT. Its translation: CASSNQGYNSPLHF.

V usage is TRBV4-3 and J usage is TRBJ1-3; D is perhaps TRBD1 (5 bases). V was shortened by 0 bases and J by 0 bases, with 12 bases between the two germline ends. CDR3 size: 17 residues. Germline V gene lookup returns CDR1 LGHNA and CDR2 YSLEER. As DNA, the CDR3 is TGCGCCAGCAGCCAAGACCTGACAGCGACCTCTGGAAACACCATATATTTT. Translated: CASSQDLTATSGNTIYF.

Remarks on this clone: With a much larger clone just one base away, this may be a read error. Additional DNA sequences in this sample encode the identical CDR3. The CDR3 DNA is TGTGCCAGCAGCTGGGACAGGAACACTGAAGCTTTCTTT. Translation: CASSWDRNTEAFF. This chain uses TRBV7-2 with TRBJ1-1; 7 bases are a match to TRBD1. V gave up 4 bases and J gave up 1 base; unmatched junction bases: 0. Germline lookup yields CDR1 SGHTA and CDR2 FQGNSA. The CDR3 is 13 amino acids.

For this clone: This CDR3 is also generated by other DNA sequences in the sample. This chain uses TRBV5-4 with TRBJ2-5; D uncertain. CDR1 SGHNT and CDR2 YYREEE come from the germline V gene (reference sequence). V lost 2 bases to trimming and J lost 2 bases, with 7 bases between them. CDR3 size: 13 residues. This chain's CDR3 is CASSLSGQETQYF. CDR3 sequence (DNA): TGTGCCAGCAGCTTATCAGGTCAAGAGACCCAGTACTTC.

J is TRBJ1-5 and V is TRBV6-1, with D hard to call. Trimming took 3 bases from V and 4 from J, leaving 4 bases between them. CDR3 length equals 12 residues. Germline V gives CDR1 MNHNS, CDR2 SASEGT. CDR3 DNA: TGTGCCAGCAGTGACCCTAATCAGCCCCAGCATTTT. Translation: CASSDPNQPQHF.

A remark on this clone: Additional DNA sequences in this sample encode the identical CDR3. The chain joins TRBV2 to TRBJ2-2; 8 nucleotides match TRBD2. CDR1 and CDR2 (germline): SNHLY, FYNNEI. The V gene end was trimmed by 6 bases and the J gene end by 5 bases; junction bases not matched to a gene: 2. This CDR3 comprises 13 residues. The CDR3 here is CASRLAGTGELFF. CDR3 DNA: TGTGCCAGCAGGCTAGCGGGTACCGGGGAGCTGTTTTTT.

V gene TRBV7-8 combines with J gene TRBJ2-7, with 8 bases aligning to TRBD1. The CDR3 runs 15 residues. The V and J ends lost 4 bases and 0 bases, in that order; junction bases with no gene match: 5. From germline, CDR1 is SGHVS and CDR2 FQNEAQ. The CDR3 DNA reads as TGTGCCAGCAGCTCCCGGACAGGGAGCTCCTACGAGCAGTACTTC. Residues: CASSSRTGSSYEQYF.

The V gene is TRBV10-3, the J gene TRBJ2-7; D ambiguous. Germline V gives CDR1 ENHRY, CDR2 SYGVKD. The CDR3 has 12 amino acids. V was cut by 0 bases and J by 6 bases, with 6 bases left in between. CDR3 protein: CAISESSSEQYF. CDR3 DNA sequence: TGTGCCATCAGTGAGTCCAGCTCCGAGCAGTACTTC.

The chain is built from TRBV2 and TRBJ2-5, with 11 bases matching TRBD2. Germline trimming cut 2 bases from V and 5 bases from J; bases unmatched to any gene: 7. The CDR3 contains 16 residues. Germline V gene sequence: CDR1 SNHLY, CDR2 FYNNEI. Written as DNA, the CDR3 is TGTGCCAGCAGTGAATGGCTAGCGGGAGGTGGGGAGACCCAGTACTTC. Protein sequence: CASSEWLAGGGETQYF. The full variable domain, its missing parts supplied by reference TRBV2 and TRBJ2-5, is EPEVTQTPSHQVTQMGQEVILRCVPISNHLYFYWYRQILGQKVEFLVSFYNNEISEKSEIFDDQFSVERPDGSNFTLKIRSTKLEDSAMYFCASSEWLAGGGETQYFGPGTRLLVL.

The CDR3 sequence is CASSTGGVDTEAFF. The CDR3 nucleotides read TGTGCCAGCAGCACCGGGGGGGTTGACACTGAAGCTTTCTTT. The chain employs TRBV6-6 and TRBJ1-1; TRBD1 might be the D (5 bases). The V gene lost 6 bases and the J gene lost 3 bases, with 14 bases spanning the gap. The germline V gene has CDR1 MNHNY and CDR2 SVGAGI (reference sequence). The CDR3 contains 14 residues.

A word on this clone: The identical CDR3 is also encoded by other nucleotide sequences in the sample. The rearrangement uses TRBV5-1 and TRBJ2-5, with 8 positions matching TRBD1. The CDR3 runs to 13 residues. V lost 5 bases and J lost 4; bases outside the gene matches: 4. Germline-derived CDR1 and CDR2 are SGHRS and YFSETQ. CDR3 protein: CASRVGQGETQYF. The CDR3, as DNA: TGCGCCAGCAGAGTCGGACAGGGAGAGACCCAGTACTTC.

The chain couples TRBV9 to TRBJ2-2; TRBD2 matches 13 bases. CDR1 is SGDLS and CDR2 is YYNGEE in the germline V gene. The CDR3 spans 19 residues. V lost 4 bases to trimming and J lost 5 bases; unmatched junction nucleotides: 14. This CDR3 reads CASSLGLAGALIRTGELFF. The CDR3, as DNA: TGTGCCAGCAGCCTCGGACTAGCGGGGGCCCTCATAAGGACCGGGGAGCTGTTTTTT. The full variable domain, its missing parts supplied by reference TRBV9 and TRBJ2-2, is DSGVTQTPKHLITATGQRVTLRCSPRSGDLSVYWYQQSLDQGLQFLIQYYNGEERAKGNILERFSAQQFPDLHSELNLSSLELGDSALYFCASSLGLAGALIRTGELFFGEGSRLTVL.

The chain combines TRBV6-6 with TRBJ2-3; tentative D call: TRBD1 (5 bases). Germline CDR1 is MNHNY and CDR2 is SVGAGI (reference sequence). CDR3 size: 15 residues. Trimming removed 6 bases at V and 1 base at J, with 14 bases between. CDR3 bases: TGTGCCAGCAGCCGCAGCCCGACAGGCACAGATACGCAGTATTTT. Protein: CASSRSPTGTDTQYF.

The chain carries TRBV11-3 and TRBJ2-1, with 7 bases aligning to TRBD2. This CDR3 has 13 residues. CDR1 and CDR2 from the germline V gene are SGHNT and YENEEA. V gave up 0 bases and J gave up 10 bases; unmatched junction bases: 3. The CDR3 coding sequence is TGTGCCAGCAGCTTAGAGCCACTAGCGGAGCAGTTCTTC. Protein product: CASSLEPLAEQFF.